Listed below are T cell receptor beta chains from one sample, sequenced in a study of blood T cells in healthy people across ages. TCRdb passed the 5' RACE reads through MiXCR, listing each CDR3 protein once. The sample shows fewer than 900,000 distinct CDR3 sequences, roughly two fifths of them seen only once. Sequenced: blood. These receptors all come from a woman aged 55-69 years in good health. Both conserved end residues are part of each CDR3. D genes are given only for firm matches. Clone size is shown for a subset of rows, as once, few, many or a class of expanded clone.

v_gene,abundance,d_gene,j_gene,CDR3nt,CDR3aa
TRBV7-2,few,NA,TRBJ2-3,TGTGCCAGCAGCCCCGCGGCAGGGCCCACAGATACGCAGTATTTT,CASSPAAGPTDTQYF
TRBV28,many,NA,TRBJ2-5,TGTGCCACCCACCAGCAATTAACAGGAAAAGAGACCCAGTACTTC,CATHQQLTGKETQYF
TRBV4-1,few,NA,TRBJ2-2,TGCGCCAGCAGCCAAGCCACCGCCGGGACCGGGGAGCTGTTTTTT,CASSQATAGTGELFF
TRBV27,few,NA,TRBJ2-2,TGTGCCAGCAGTTTCTTCACCGGGGAGCTGTTTTTT,CASSFFTGELFF
TRBV12-3/TRBV12-4,few,NA,TRBJ2-1,TGTGCCAGCAGTTGGGGGCGAGCGAGCGGCATTGAGCAGTTCTTC,CASSWGRASGIEQFF
TRBV6-2/TRBV6-3,NA,NA,TRBJ1-5,TGTGCCAGCAGTTACCATAAACAGCCCCAGCATTTT,CASSYHKQPQHF
TRBV10-3,NA,NA,TRBJ1-1,TGTGCCATCAGGCCTAGGTCGGCCGGTAGTACGGCTTTCTTT,CAIRPRSAGSTAFF
TRBV28,NA,NA,TRBJ2-7,TGTGCCAGCACTATTCATAGCTCCTACGAGCAGTACTTC,CASTIHSSYEQYF
TRBV18,NA,TRBD1,TRBJ2-1,TGTGCCAGCTTTACGACAGGGAGAGGCAATGAGCAGTTCTTC,CASFTTGRGNEQFF
TRBV12-3/TRBV12-4,NA,NA,TRBJ2-1,TGTGCCAGCAGTCCTTATAGCGGCTACGATGAGCAGTTCTTC,CASSPYSGYDEQFF
TRBV10-3,many,TRBD2,TRBJ2-1,TGTGCCATCAAGGGCGGGGGAGGTGAGCAGTTCTTC,CAIKGGGGEQFF
TRBV6-5,once,NA,TRBJ1-2,TGTGCCAGCAGGTTTGAGGGATTAGATGGCTACACCTTC,CASRFEGLDGYTF
TRBV6-1,NA,TRBD2,TRBJ2-3,TGTGCCAGCAGTGAAGTAGGACTAGCGGGTTGGGATACGCAGTATTTT,CASSEVGLAGWDTQYF
TRBV5-1,NA,TRBD2,TRBJ2-7,TGCGCCAGCAGCTCTTCCTCAGCGGGAGCTAGGTCCTACGAGCAGTACTTC,CASSSSSAGARSYEQYF
TRBV4-2,NA,TRBD2,TRBJ2-7,TGTGCCGGCAGCCTCGGATCCGGGGGGGAGTACAATGAGCAGTACTTC,CAGSLGSGGEYNEQYF